This record looks at one TCR beta chain sequence and its context. Its antigen is not known. Primers for the PCR totalled 60 Vbeta and 13 Jbeta. Method: immunoSEQ multiplex PCR; TCRdb's copy keeps in-frame clones and lacks some. In total, the table holds about 70,000 clones. The data originate from a study of cytomegalovirus exposure and HLA in healthy donors. Points from the study as a whole: Presence/absence analyses supposed approximately even sequencing depth among donors. The listing of 150 or so TCR beta chains classed them as cytomegalovirus-associated.

The germline V and J ends were trimmed by 4 bases and 8 bases, with 17 bases remaining between them. This CDR3 region has 15 residues. Germline lookup yields CDR1 MNHNS and CDR2 SASEGT. This rearrangement joins TRBV6-1 to TRBJ1-4, with D possibly being TRBD1 (6 bases). The sequence came from a female donor in good health and CMV-seropositive. The sequencing sample was made of PBMCs. CDR3 residues: CASSVLGGQGEKLFF. Written as DNA, the CDR3 is TGTGCCAGCAGTGTACTTGGGGGACAAGGGGAAAAACTGTTTTTT.